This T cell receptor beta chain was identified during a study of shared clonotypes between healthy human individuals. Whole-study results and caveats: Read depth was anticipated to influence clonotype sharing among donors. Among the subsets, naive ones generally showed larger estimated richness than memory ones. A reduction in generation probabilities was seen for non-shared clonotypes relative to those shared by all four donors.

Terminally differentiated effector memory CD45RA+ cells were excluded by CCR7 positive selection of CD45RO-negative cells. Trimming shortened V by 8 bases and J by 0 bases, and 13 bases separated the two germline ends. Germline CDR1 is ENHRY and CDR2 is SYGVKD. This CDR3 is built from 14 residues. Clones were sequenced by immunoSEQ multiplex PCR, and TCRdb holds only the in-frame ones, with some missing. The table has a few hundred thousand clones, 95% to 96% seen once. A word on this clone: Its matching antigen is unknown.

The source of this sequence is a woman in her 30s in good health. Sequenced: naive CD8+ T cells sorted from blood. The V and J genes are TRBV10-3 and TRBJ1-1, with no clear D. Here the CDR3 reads CAIEPDGVNTEAFF. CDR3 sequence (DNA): TGTGCCATCGAGCCGGACGGCGTGAACACTGAAGCTTTCTTT.